The present T cell receptor beta chain was sequenced within a study of CD8+CD57+ T cells in acquired aplastic anemia. This clonotype was observed once. Its antigen is unknown. Selection for sequencing was limited to patients who had shown CD8+CD57+ cell expansion by flow cytometry. TCR beta VDJ and CDR3 profiles were obtained from a genomic DNA template. TCRdb analysed the reads with MiXCR anew, one entry per CDR3 protein. This table holds 200,000 to 300,000 distinct CDR3 sequences, 82% found once. Study-level findings and limits: Sharing between patients and controls was observed for 25 to 30 CD8+ CDR3 sequences.

Germline CDR1 SNHLY, CDR2 FYNNEI. The CDR3 contains 13 residues. V lost 4 bases to trimming and J lost 4 bases; unmatched junction nucleotides: 1. The sample comprised sorted CD4+, CD8+, or CD8+CD57+ T cells (not recorded which) from PBMCs. The gene calls are TRBV2 and TRBJ2-4, with 7 bases lining up with TRBD1. The sequence derives from a human donor with aplastic anemia. The CDR3 coding sequence is TGTGCCAGCAGTGGACAGGGTAAAAACATTCAGTACTTC. Translation gives CASSGQGKNIQYF.